The entry below gives a single T cell receptor (beta chain) sequence along with its context. The DNA ends 3 residues before the CDR3 does, and the rest of the CDR3 is filled in from the germline J gene. The source of the sample is a study of T cells in women clearing cervical HPV infection. In the study overall: Cases: HPV16-related CIN3 or worse on histology, 2 invasive cancers. With HLA typing for only a few women, HLA confounding remains possible.

The data were produced by immunoSEQ multiplex PCR, yet TCRdb's version contains in-frame clones alone and is incomplete. Its table lists tens of thousands of clones. The germline gives CDR1 SGDLS, CDR2 YYNGEE. The CDR3 consists of 17 residues. J lost 4 bases, V lost 3 bases, and 13 bases had no gene match. The chain combines TRBV9 with TRBJ2-1; TRBD1 aligns across 7 bases. This receptor was taken from a woman aged 18 to 75 with a cervical HPV16 infection that either progressed to CIN3+ or cleared (not recorded which). The sample was blood buffy coat. CDR3 amino acids: CASSETYSGQLYNEQFF. The CDR3 bases that were read are TGTGCCAGCAGCGAGACTTACTCGGGACAGTTGTACAATGAG.